The 8 T cell receptor beta chains in this list originate from one sample, sequenced in a study of tumor-infiltrating lymphocytes in localized non-small cell lung cancer. Assay: immunoSEQ multiplex PCR; the TCRdb copy retains only in-frame clones and omits some. This sample has about 9,700 clones, with around 73% found just once. Sequencing input: lung tumor tissue. Receptor source: a human donor with non-small cell lung cancer.

This clone was detected a few times. The chain employs TRBV6-6 and TRBJ1-1; D is perhaps TRBD1 (5 bases). The CDR3 has 14 residues. Trimming pared 6 bases from V and 1 base from J, leaving 12 bases between. Germline V gene lookup returns CDR1 MNHNY and CDR2 SVGAGI (reference sequence). The CDR3 loop is CASRNSQGNTEAFF. In nucleotides, the CDR3 is TGTGCCAGCAGAAACTCCCAGGGGAACACTGAAGCTTTCTTT.

This clone was seen more than once but under ten times. The V and J genes are TRBV6-6 and TRBJ1-1, with D perhaps matching TRBD1 (5 bases). The CDR3 length is 13 residues. CDR1 and CDR2 (germline): MNHNY, SVGAGI (reference sequence). The V and J ends lost 5 bases and 3 bases respectively, with 10 bases between them. The CDR3 region has the DNA TGTGCCAGCAGTGCCCGGGGGGACACTGAAGCTTTCTTT. It is translated as CASSARGDTEAFF.

Comments on this clone: In the same sample, other DNA sequences code for this CDR3. The rearrangement joins TRBV25-1 to TRBJ1-2, with TRBD1 identical over 7 bases. V trimming: 3 bases; J trimming: 0 bases; junction bases outside the gene matches: 10. The CDR3 contains 17 residues. The germline CDR1 and CDR2 sequences are MGHDK and SYGVNS. This chain's CDR3 is CASSEGDRVGANYGYTF. The CDR3 bases are TGTGCCAGCAGTGAGGGAGACAGGGTGGGGGCTAACTATGGCTACACCTTC.

V usage is TRBV10-3 and J usage is TRBJ1-1, with 12 bases that match TRBD1. With 5 bases clipped from V and 1 base from J, the junction kept 2 bases outside the gene matches. Germline-derived CDR1 and CDR2 are ENHRY and SYGVKD. The CDR3 has 15 residues. This CDR3 reads CAISPGQGANTEAFF. CDR3 nucleotides: TGTGCCATCAGTCCGGGACAGGGGGCGAACACTGAAGCTTTCTTT.

DNA for the CDR3: TGTGCCAGTAGTAAGACCGGGGATCAGCCCCAGCATTTT. Translation gives CASSKTGDQPQHF. The chain has TRBV19 and TRBJ1-5; the D is unclear. Trimming took 4 bases from V and 5 from J, leaving 9 bases between them. This CDR3 is built from 13 residues. Germline V gene data show CDR1 as LNHDA and CDR2 as SQIVND (reference sequence).

CDR3 coding DNA: TGTGCCAGCAGAGTAGGACACACGAACACCGGGGAGCTGTTTTTT. This encodes CASRVGHTNTGELFF. The chain is built from TRBV11-3 and TRBJ2-2; the D gene is possibly TRBD1 (5 bases). CDR3 length: 15 amino acids. Germline CDR1 and CDR2: SGHNT and YENEEA. V was trimmed by 6 bases and J by 0 bases, leaving 11 bases between them.

The chain links TRBV29-1 to TRBJ1-3; D gene unclear. Trimming removed 5 bases from V and 4 bases from J, with 12 bases in between. The CDR3 loop spans 13 amino acids. The germline gives CDR1 SQVTM, CDR2 ANQGSEA. In DNA form, the CDR3 reads TGCAGCGTTTCACGGACGATGGGAAACACCATATATTTT. This codes for CSVSRTMGNTIYF.

This chain uses TRBV5-4 with TRBJ1-6; no clear D gene. There are 13 residues in the CDR3. The V gene's germline CDR1 is SGHNT and CDR2 YYREEE (reference sequence). V gave up 4 bases and J gave up 8 bases, with 10 bases separating them. CDR3 in DNA: TGTGCCAGCAGCACCGGGTTGGATTCACCCCTCCACTTT. It encodes CASSTGLDSPLHF.